The 29 T cell receptor beta chains listed next were all sequenced from one sample in a study of T cells in Graves' hyperthyroidism and ophthalmopathy. Authors of the study amplified TCR beta CDR3 regions from RNA transcripts. Researchers ran a first-round RT-PCR on the TCR CDR3 using the HTBI primer set. TCRdb analysed the multiplex PCR reads with MiXCR anew, one entry per CDR3 protein. The table records 300,000 to 500,000 distinct CDR3 sequences, around 14% of them present only once. Sequences were obtained from blood. These receptors all stem from a woman aged 25 to 39 with Graves' hyperthyroidism.

This clonotype was seen a handful of times. The CDR3 protein is CSVVPPGQLSYEQYF. The CDR3 DNA reads as TGCAGCGTTGTACCCCCGGGACAGCTTTCCTACGAGCAGTACTTC. The chain carries TRBV29-1 and TRBJ2-7; 7 bases fit TRBD1. In germline, CDR1 is SQVTM, CDR2 ANQGSEA. The CDR3 is 15 amino acids. Trimming removed 4 bases from V and 1 base from J; junction bases left unmatched: 10.

This clonotype was observed at least ten times. The rearrangement links TRBV12-3 or TRBV12-4 to TRBJ2-2; no clear D. V lost 6 bases to trimming and J lost 1 base, with 9 bases between them. The CDR3 is made up of 14 amino acids. CDR3 sequence (DNA): TGTGCCAGCAGGGTCGGAGAGAACACCGGGGAGCTGTTTTTT. It specifies CASRVGENTGELFF.

In this sample, this clonotype turned up a few times. The J gene is TRBJ2-5, the V gene TRBV12-3 or TRBV12-4; tentative D call: TRBD1 (5 bases). Deletions cut 6 bases from V and 7 bases from J, with 21 bases between. The CDR3 length is 15 residues. The CDR3 here is CASSFNAGPTGTQYF. The CDR3 DNA follows: TGTGCCAGCAGCTTTAACGCAGGGCCCACTGGGACCCAGTACTTC.

At least ten counts were recorded for this clonotype. The chain couples TRBV9 to TRBJ2-1, with 8 nucleotides matching TRBD2. CDR1 SGDLS and CDR2 YYNGEE come from the germline V gene. Trimming removed 0 bases from V and 1 base from J; junction bases left unmatched: 3. The CDR3 length is 16 residues. The CDR3 DNA is TGTGCCAGCAGCGTAGATGCTAGCGGGTCCTACAATGAGCAGTTCTTC. It translates to CASSVDASGSYNEQFF.

This clonotype was detected ten times or more. The chain couples TRBV27 to TRBJ2-1; D not resolved. The CDR3 totals 13 residues. Germline-derived CDR1 and CDR2 are MNHEY and SMNVEV (reference sequence). Trimming stripped 8 bases from V and 5 bases from J, with 13 bases between. The CDR3 is CASHQGSHNEQFF. DNA of the CDR3: TGTGCCAGCCACCAAGGATCCCACAATGAGCAGTTCTTC.

This clonotype has a count of ten or more. The chain employs TRBV30 and TRBJ1-5, with a tentative D call TRBD1 (6 bases). Trimming removed 2 bases from V and 3 bases from J, with 14 bases in between. The CDR3 is 15 amino acids. Germline V gene lookup returns CDR1 GTSNPN and CDR2 SVGIG (reference sequence). In nucleotides, the CDR3 is TGTGCCTGGAGTAGTCCAGGGGCAAACAATCAGCCCCAGCATTTT. Translated: CAWSSPGANNQPQHF.

The J gene is TRBJ2-3, the V gene TRBV20-1, with 9 bases that match TRBD2. Unmatched junction bases numbered 15, after V lost 5 bases and J lost 3 bases. This CDR3 is 17 amino acids long. Per the germline V gene, CDR1 is DFQATT and CDR2 is SNEGSKA (reference sequence). CDR3 protein: CSAAGGRAPLSTDTQYF. CDR3 DNA: TGCAGTGCTGCTGGCGGGAGGGCCCCTCTTTCGACAGATACGCAGTATTTT.

The table lists this clonotype with many counts. The chain employs TRBV20-1 and TRBJ2-7, with TRBD1 as a possible D gene (6 bases). The CDR3 runs 13 residues. V gave up 4 bases and J gave up 3 bases, with 13 bases separating them. Germline values: CDR1 DFQATT, CDR2 SNEGSKA (reference sequence). The CDR3 here is CSATQGARYEQYF. The DNA of the CDR3 is TGCAGTGCTACACAGGGCGCCCGCTACGAGCAGTACTTC.

This clonotype has ten or more counts. The V and J genes are TRBV3-1 and TRBJ2-7; D remains unclear. V was pared by 4 bases and J by 2 bases, with 9 bases between. Germline lookup yields CDR1 LGHDT and CDR2 YNNKEL (reference sequence). The CDR3 covers 13 residues. The CDR3 spells CASSPAEAYEQYF. Here the CDR3 DNA reads TGTGCCAGCAGCCCAGCAGAAGCCTACGAGCAGTACTTC.

This clonotype has ten or more counts. The V call is TRBV7-3, the J call TRBJ2-3; 10 bases are a match to TRBD2. Germline V lookup: CDR1 SGHTA, CDR2 FQGTGA. The CDR3 is made up of 18 amino acids. Losses at the gene ends were 1 base for V and 0 bases for J; bases not matched to a gene: 7. In DNA, the CDR3 is TGTGCCAGCAGCTTAATGGGACTAGCGTCGACCAGCACAGATACGCAGTATTTT. Its translation is CASSLMGLASTSTDTQYF.

This clonotype was observed many times. The rearrangement links TRBV5-1 to TRBJ2-7; tentatively, D is TRBD1 (6 bases). The CDR3 sequence is 14 residues long. V was trimmed by 1 base and J by 3 bases, leaving 11 bases between them. CDR1 and CDR2 (germline): SGHRS, YFSETQ. The chain's CDR3 is CASSLLLDSYEQYF. CDR3 in DNA: TGCGCCAGCAGCTTGTTATTGGACAGCTACGAGCAGTACTTC.

The V and J genes are TRBV6-2 or TRBV6-3 and TRBJ2-6, with D unclear. Germline-derived CDR1 and CDR2 are MNHEY and SVGEGT. V was cut by 5 bases and J by 4 bases, with 12 bases left in between. The CDR3 sequence is 15 residues long. The CDR3 DNA follows: TGTGCCAGCAGTCCCGGATGGTCGGGGGCCAACGTCCTGACTTTC. It translates to CASSPGWSGANVLTF.

This clonotype came up many times. The chain carries TRBV28 and TRBJ2-1; D not resolved. CDR3 size: 14 residues. The V gene's germline CDR1 is MDHEN and CDR2 SYDVKM. Between the trimmed V and J ends, which lost 6 bases and 6 bases, there was a span of 15 bases. The DNA of the CDR3 is TGTGCCAGCAGCACCTCCTGGGCCCTCAATGAGCAGTTCTTC. Amino acids: CASSTSWALNEQFF.

The chain is built from TRBV10-3 and TRBJ2-3, with D possibly being TRBD2 (5 bases). Germline V gene lookup returns CDR1 ENHRY and CDR2 SYGVKD. V gave up 6 bases and J gave up 7 bases, with 11 bases separating them. This CDR3 is built from 12 residues. Here the CDR3 reads CAISGLANTQYF. The CDR3 DNA reads as TGTGCCATCAGCGGTCTAGCAAATACGCAGTATTTT.

The chain has TRBV20-1 and TRBJ2-7; 8 nucleotides align to TRBD2. The closer fit of TRBJ2-1 to the DNA end suggests the J call may be wrong. Looked up from germline, CDR1 is DFQATT and CDR2 is SNEGSKA (reference sequence). The CDR3 contains 16 residues. CDR3: CSARETLRSGGYEQFF. The CDR3 DNA is TGCAGTGCTAGAGAGACCCTGCGGAGCGGGGGCTACGAGCAGTTCTTC.

The chain carries TRBV19 and TRBJ2-7, with 9 bases aligning to TRBD1. Germline V CDR1 and CDR2: LNHDA, SQIVND (reference sequence). The CDR3 runs to 15 residues. The J segment lost 3 bases and the V segment lost 3 bases, leaving 6 bases of the junction unmatched. In DNA, the CDR3 is TGTGCCAGTAGTATTGGGACAGGGTCCCTCTACGAGCAGTACTTC. The encoded protein is CASSIGTGSLYEQYF.

In this sample, this clonotype turned up a few times. V gene TRBV5-1 combines with J gene TRBJ1-4; TRBD1 is a possible D gene (6 bases). The germline gives CDR1 SGHRS, CDR2 YFSETQ. The CDR3 consists of 15 residues. The V and J ends lost 4 bases and 7 bases respectively, with 17 bases between them. In nucleotides, the CDR3 is TGCGCCAGCAGCCCACAGGGAGTGGAAGGTGAAAAACTGTTTTTT. Its protein is CASSPQGVEGEKLFF.

This clonotype was recorded once. The chain is built from TRBV6-1 and TRBJ1-4, with D possibly TRBD1 on 6 matching bases. The CDR3 covers 15 residues. Germline lookup yields CDR1 MNHNS and CDR2 SASEGT. The V end lost 2 bases, the J end lost 3 bases, and 10 bases lay between the germline ends. CDR3 in amino acids: CASSEMTGPNEKLFF. The CDR3 nucleotides are TGTGCCAGCAGTGAAATGACAGGACCTAATGAAAAACTGTTTTTT.

This clonotype was counted a few times. The V and J genes are TRBV20-1 and TRBJ1-2; D is unclear. The germline gives CDR1 DFQATT, CDR2 SNEGSKA (reference sequence). This CDR3 region has 11 residues. Trimming stripped 5 bases from V and 3 bases from J, with 7 bases between. CDR3: CSAPEDYGYTF. Written as DNA, the CDR3 is TGCAGTGCTCCAGAGGACTATGGCTACACCTTC.

The chain recombines TRBV5-5 with TRBJ2-1, with unresolved D. The ends were cut back, 0 bases at V and 10 bases at J, with 8 bases in the middle. The CDR3 length is 12 residues. Germline V gene lookup returns CDR1 SGHKS and CDR2 YYEKEE (reference sequence). CDR3 loop: CASSLDDLEQFF. The CDR3, as DNA: TGTGCCAGCAGCTTGGACGACCTGGAGCAGTTCTTC.

There are many counts of this clonotype. For the CDR3, the DNA is TGTGCCATCAGTGAGCGTAGTGGGGGCTCTGGGGCCAACGTCCTGACTTTC. Its translation: CAISERSGGSGANVLTF. The genes are TRBV10-3 and TRBJ2-6; either TRBD1 or TRBD2 may fit D (5 bases each). This CDR3 has 17 residues. Germline values: CDR1 ENHRY, CDR2 SYGVKD. Trimming removed 2 bases from V and 0 bases from J, with 11 bases in between.

A few counts support this clonotype. The rearrangement uses TRBV6-1 and TRBJ2-7, with D tentatively TRBD1 or TRBD2 (5 bases each). Trimming removed 4 bases at V and 7 bases at J, with 14 bases between. The germline V gene has CDR1 MNHNS and CDR2 SASEGT. The CDR3 totals 13 residues. In DNA, the CDR3 is TGTGCCAGCAGTGGGGGACCCCCAGGGGAGCAGTACTTC. It translates to CASSGGPPGEQYF.

This clonotype showed up many times. V and J are TRBV28 and TRBJ2-1, with 10 positions matching TRBD1. Trimming at V came to 4 bases and at J to 5 bases, leaving 5 bases not matched to a gene. This CDR3 is built from 15 residues. Germline V gene sequence: CDR1 MDHEN, CDR2 SYDVKM. The CDR3 sequence: CASSSGQGVNNEQFF. DNA of the CDR3: TGTGCCAGCAGTTCCGGACAGGGGGTTAACAATGAGCAGTTCTTC.

This chain links TRBV6-1 with TRBJ1-5, with a possible D match to TRBD1 (5 bases). Deletions cut 10 bases from V and 2 bases from J, with 12 bases between. The CDR3 spans 13 residues. Germline V lookup: CDR1 MNHNS, CDR2 SASEGT. The CDR3 reads CATDWGGNQPQHF. The CDR3 DNA is TGTGCCACCGATTGGGGGGGCAATCAGCCCCAGCATTTT.

The chain has TRBV19 and TRBJ2-7, with TRBD2 matching over 13 bases. TRBJ2-1 explains the end of the DNA better; the J call may be wrong. The CDR3 extends over 14 amino acids. Germline lookup yields CDR1 LNHDA and CDR2 SQIVND (reference sequence). CDR3 in DNA: TGTGCCAGTACTTTAAGACTAGCGGGAGGTGAGCAGTTCTTC. It codes for CASTLRLAGGEQFF.

The chain links TRBV4-1 to TRBJ2-7; 8 nucleotides match TRBD1. From germline, CDR1 is MGHRA and CDR2 YSYEKL. The CDR3 has 15 amino acids. The ends lost 5 bases at V and 3 bases at J; junction bases unmatched: 9. The CDR3 DNA reads as TGCGCCAGCAGCAATCTCAGGGGGCTCAGCTACGAGCAGTACTTC. Translated, it gives CASSNLRGLSYEQYF.

This clonotype was picked up a small number of times. J is TRBJ2-5 and V is TRBV12-3 or TRBV12-4, with 7 positions matching TRBD2. V was clipped by 3 bases and J by 4 bases; unmatched bases: 11. The CDR3 consists of 16 residues. CDR3 loop: CASSFSGGGGTETQYF. In DNA, the CDR3 is TGTGCCAGCAGTTTTTCGGGGGGTGGGGGTACAGAGACCCAGTACTTC.

A note on this clonotype: The conserved phenylalanine or tryptophan is not found at the CDR3 terminus, so this likely reflects a read error. The V call is TRBV10-3, the J call TRBJ1-4; D is perhaps TRBD1 (6 bases). CDR1 and CDR2 (germline): ENHRY, SYGVKD. The CDR3 runs 15 residues. The CDR3: CASSPGQTTNEKLFL. Here the CDR3 DNA reads TGTGCCAGCAGTCCAGGACAGACAACTAATGAAAAACTGTTTTTA.

This clonotype has at least ten counts. The chain carries TRBV7-9 and TRBJ2-1; D is undetermined. The length of the CDR3 is 15 residues. The germline gives CDR1 SEHNR, CDR2 FQNEAQ (reference sequence). Trimming removed 2 bases at V and 6 bases at J, with 14 bases between. CDR3 bases: TGTGCCAGCAGCTTACCAAGGAGATTGGGCAATGAGCAGTTCTTC. Its translation: CASSLPRRLGNEQFF.